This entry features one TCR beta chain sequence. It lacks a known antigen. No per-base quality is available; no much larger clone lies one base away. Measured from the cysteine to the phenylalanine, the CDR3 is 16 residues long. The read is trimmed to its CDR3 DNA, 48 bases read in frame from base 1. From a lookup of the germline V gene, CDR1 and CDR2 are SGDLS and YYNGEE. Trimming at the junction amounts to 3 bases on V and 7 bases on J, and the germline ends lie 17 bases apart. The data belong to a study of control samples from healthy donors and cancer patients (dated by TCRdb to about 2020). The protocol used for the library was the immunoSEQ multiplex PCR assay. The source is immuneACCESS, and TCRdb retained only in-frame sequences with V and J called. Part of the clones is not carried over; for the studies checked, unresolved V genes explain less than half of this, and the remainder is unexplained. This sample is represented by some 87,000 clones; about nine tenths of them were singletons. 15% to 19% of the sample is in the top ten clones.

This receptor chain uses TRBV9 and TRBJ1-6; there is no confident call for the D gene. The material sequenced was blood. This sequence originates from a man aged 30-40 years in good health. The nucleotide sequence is TGTGCCAGCAGCGCTTACCACTCCCGGGAAAATTCACCCCTCCACTTT. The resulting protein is CASSAYHSRENSPLHF.